This T cell receptor beta chain was recorded in a study of blood T cell repertoires in COVID-19. In the authors' workflow: Scientists estimated how many nucleated cells there were by amplifying reference gene primers. This table comes from immunoSEQ multiplex PCR, and its TCRdb copy is limited to in-frame clones, with some not included. The DNA gave D and trimming, while V, J and clone size come from that table. This sample carries fewer than 250,000 clones, more than 75% of them seen once, and the ten largest clones take approximately 4.5%. The count of this clone is one. V shed 2 bases, J shed 1 base, and the junction held 5 bases outside the gene matches. The CDR3 totals 15 residues. Germline V gene data show CDR1 as LGHDT and CDR2 as YNNKEL (reference sequence).

The V gene is TRBV3-1 (or the pseudogene TRBV3-2), the J gene TRBJ2-7, with 7 bases fitting TRBD1. The sequence was obtained from a human donor in a cohort sampled during active COVID-19. The sequenced sample consisted of peripheral blood. In nucleotides, the CDR3 is TGTGCCAGCAGCCAAACGACAGGGTCGTCCTACGAGCAGTACTTC. It encodes CASSQTTGSSYEQYF.